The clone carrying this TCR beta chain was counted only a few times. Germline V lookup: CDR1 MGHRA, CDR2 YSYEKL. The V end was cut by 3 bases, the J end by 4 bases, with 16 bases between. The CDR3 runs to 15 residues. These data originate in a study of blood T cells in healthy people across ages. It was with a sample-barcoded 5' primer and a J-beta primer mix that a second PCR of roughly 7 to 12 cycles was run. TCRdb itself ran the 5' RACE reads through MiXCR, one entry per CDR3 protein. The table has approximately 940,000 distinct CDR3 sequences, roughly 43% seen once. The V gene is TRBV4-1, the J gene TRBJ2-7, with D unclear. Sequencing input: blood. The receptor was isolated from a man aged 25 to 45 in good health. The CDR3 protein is CASSHHEEGIYEQYF. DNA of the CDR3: TGCGCCAGCAGCCACCATGAGGAAGGGATATACGAGCAGTACTTC.